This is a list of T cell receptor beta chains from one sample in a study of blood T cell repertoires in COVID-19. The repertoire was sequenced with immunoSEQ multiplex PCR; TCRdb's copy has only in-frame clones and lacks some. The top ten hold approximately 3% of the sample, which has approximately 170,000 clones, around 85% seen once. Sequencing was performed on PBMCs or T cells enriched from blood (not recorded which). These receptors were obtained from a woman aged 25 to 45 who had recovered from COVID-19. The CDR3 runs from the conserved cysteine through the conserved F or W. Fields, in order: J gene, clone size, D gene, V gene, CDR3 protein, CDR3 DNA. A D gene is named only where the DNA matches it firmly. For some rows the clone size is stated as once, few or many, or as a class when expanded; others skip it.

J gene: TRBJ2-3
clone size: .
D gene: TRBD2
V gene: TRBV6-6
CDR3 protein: CASSRTSDGFTSTDTQYF
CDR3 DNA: TGTGCCAGCAGTCGGACTAGCGATGGATTTACTAGCACAGATACGCAGTATTTT

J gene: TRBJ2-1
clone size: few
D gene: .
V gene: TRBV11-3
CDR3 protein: CASSSGYGNEQFF
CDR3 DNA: TGTGCCAGCAGCTCCGGGTATGGCAATGAGCAGTTCTTC

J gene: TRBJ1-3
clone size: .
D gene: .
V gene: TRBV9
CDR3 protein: CASSQRGNTIYF
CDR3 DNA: TGTGCCAGCTCACAGAGGGGGAACACCATATATTTT

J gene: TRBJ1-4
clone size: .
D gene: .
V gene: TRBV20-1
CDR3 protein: CSARQEEKLFF
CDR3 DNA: TGCAGTGCTAGACAGGAAGAAAAACTGTTTTTT

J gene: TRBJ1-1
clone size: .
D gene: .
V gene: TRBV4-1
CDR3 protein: CASNWGESTEAFF
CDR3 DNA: TGCGCCAGCAATTGGGGAGAAAGCACTGAAGCTTTCTTT

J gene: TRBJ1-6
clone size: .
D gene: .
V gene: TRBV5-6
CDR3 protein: CASSSGIYNSPLHF
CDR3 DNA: TGTGCCAGCAGCTCAGGGATTTATAATTCACCCCTCCACTTT

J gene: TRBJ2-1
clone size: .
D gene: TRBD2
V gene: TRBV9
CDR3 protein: CASSPPYGGSSYNEQFF
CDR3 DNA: TGTGCCAGCAGCCCACCCTATGGCGGGAGCTCCTACAATGAGCAGTTCTTC

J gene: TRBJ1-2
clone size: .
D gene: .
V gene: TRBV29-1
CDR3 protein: CSVDRTGMNYGYTF
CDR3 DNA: TGCAGCGTTGACCGTACAGGGATGAACTATGGCTACACCTTC

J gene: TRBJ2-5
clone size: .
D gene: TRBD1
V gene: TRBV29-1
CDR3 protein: CSVDQGAQETQYF
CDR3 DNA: TGCAGCGTTGATCAGGGGGCCCAAGAGACCCAGTACTTC

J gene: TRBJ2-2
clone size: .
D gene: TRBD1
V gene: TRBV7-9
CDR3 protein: CASSFRTGSTGELFF
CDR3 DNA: TGTGCCAGCAGCTTCCGGACAGGGAGCACCGGGGAGCTGTTTTTT

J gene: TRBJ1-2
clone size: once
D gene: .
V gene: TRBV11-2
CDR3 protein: CASSTSAGVGYTF
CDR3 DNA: TGTGCCAGCAGCACCAGCGCCGGGGTTGGCTACACCTTC

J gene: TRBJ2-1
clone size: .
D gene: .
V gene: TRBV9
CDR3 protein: CASSVSQIGGNEQFF
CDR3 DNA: TGTGCCAGCAGCGTAAGCCAAATCGGGGGTAATGAGCAGTTCTTC

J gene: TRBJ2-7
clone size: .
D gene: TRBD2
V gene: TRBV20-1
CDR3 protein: CSARLADEQYF
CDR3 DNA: TGCAGTGCTAGGCTAGCGGACGAGCAGTACTTC

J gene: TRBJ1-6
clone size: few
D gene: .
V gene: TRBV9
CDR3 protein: CASSPQGSNSPLHF
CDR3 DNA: TGTGCCAGCAGCCCGCAGGGAAGTAATTCACCCCTCCACTTT

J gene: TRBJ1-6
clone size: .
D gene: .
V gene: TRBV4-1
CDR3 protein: CASSQETVYNSPLHF
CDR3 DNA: TGCGCCAGCAGCCAAGAAACGGTATATAATTCACCCCTCCACTTT

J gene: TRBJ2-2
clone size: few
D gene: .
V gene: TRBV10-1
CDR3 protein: CASSELGANTGELFF
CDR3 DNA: TGCGCCAGCAGTGAATTGGGCGCGAACACCGGGGAGCTGTTTTTT

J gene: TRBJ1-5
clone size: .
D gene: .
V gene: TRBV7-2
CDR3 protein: CASSLYRGNQPQHF
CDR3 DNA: TGTGCCAGCAGCTTGTACAGAGGCAATCAGCCCCAGCATTTT

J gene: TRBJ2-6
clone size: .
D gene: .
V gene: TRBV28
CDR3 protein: CASSLPVSGANVLTF
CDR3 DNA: TGTGCCAGCAGTTTACCGGTCTCTGGGGCCAACGTCCTGACTTTC

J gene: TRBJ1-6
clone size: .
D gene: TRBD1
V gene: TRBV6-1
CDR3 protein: CASSEYWGQGFGDSPLHF
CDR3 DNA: TGTGCCAGCAGTGAATATTGGGGACAGGGGTTCGGGGATTCACCCCTCCACTTT

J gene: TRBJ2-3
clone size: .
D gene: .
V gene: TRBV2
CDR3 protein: CASSWRTLTDTQYF
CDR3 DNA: TGTGCCAGCAGTTGGAGGACTCTCACAGATACGCAGTATTTT

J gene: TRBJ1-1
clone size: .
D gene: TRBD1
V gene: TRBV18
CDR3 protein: CASSPRDRGETEAFF
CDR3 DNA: TGTGCCAGCTCACCCCGAGACAGGGGAGAGACTGAAGCTTTCTTT

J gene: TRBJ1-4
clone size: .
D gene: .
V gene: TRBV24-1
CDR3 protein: CASREGPSGKLFF
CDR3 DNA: TGTGCCTCCCGGGAGGGGCCCTCTGGAAAACTGTTTTTT

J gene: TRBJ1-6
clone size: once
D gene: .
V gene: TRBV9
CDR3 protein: CASSGTGTRDSPLHF
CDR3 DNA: TGTGCCAGCAGCGGGACCGGGACAAGGGATTCACCCCTCCACTTT

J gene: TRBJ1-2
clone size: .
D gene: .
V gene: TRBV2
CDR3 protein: CASAVANYGYTF
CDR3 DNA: TGTGCCTCCGCGGTAGCTAACTATGGCTACACCTTC

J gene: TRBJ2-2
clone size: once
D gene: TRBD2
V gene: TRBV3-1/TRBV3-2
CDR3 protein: CASSQLAGARGTGELFF
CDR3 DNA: TGTGCCAGCAGCCAACTAGCGGGGGCCAGGGGGACCGGGGAGCTGTTTTTT

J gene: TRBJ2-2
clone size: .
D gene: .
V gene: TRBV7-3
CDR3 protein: CASSPASRTGELFF
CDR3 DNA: TGTGCCAGCAGCCCAGCTAGCCGAACCGGGGAGCTGTTTTTT

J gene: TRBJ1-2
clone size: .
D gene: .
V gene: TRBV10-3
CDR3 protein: CAISEKIGANYGYTF
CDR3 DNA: TGTGCCATCAGTGAGAAAATTGGAGCTAACTATGGCTACACCTTC

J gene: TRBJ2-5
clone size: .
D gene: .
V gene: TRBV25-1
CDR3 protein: CASNPSGGGETQYF
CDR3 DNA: TGTGCCAGCAACCCTTCGGGGGGCGGAGAGACCCAGTACTTC

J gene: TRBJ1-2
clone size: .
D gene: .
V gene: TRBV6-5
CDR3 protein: CASSRTANYGYTF
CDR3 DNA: TGTGCCAGCAGTAGGACAGCTAACTATGGCTACACCTTC

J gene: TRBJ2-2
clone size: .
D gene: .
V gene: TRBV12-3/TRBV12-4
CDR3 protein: CASSSSAPGELFF
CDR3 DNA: TGTGCCAGCAGTTCTAGCGCCCCCGGGGAGCTGTTTTTT

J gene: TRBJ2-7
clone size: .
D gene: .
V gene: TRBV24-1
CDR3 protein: CATSERRNPYEQYF
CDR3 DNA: TGTGCCACCAGTGAGCGGCGCAACCCCTACGAGCAGTACTTC

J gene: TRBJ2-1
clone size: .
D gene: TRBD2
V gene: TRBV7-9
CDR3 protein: CASSFEVLAGVYNEQFF
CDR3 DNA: TGTGCCAGCAGCTTCGAAGTTCTTGCGGGGGTATACAATGAGCAGTTCTTC